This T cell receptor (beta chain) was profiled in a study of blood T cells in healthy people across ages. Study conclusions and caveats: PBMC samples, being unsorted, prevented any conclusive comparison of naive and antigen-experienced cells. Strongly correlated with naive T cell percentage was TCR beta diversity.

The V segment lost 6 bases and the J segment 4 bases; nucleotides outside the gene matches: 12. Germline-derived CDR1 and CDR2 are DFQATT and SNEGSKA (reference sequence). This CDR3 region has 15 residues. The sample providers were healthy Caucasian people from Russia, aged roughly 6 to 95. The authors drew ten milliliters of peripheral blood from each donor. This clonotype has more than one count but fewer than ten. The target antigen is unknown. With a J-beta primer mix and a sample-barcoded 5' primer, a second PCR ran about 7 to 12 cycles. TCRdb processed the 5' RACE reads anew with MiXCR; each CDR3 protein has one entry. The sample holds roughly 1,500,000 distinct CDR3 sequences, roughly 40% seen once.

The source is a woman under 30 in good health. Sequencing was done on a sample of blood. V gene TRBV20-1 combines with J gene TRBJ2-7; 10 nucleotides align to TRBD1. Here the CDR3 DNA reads TGCAGTGCCCCTCCCGGGACAGGGGTTTTTTACGAGCAGTACTTC. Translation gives CSAPPGTGVFYEQYF.